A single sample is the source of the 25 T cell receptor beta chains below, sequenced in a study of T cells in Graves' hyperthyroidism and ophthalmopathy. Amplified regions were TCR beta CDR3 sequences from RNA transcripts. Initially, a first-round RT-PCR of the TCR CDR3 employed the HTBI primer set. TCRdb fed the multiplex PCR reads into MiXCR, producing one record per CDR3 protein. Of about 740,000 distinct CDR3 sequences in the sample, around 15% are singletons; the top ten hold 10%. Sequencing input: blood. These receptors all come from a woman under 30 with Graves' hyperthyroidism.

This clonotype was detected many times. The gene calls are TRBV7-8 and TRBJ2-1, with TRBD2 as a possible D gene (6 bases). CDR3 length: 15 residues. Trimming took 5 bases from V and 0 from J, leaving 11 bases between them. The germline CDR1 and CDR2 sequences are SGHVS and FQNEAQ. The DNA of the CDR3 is TGTGCCAGCAGCCCCCGGGACTCCTCCTACAATGAGCAGTTCTTC. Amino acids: CASSPRDSSYNEQFF.

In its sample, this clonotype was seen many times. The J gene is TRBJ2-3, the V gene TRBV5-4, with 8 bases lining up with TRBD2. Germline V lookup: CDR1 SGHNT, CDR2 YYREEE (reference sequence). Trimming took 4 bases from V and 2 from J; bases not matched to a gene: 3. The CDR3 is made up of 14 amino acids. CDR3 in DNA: TGTGCCAGCAGCCCGGGGGGGATCACAGATACGCAGTATTTT. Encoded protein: CASSPGGITDTQYF.

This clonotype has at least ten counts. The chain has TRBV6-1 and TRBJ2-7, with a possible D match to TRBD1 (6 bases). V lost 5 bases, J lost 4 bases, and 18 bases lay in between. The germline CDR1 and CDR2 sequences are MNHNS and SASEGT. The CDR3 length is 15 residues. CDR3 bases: TGTGCCAGCAGTTCGGCCGGGACAATGCGTTACGAGCAGTACTTC. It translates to CASSSAGTMRYEQYF.

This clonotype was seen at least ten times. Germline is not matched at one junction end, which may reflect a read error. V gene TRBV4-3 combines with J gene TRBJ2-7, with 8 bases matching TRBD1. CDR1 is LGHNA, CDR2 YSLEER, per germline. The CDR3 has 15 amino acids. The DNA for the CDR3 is TGTGCCAGCAGCCAAGAGAGGACAGGGTCCTACGAGCAGTACTTC. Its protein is CASSQERTGSYEQYF.

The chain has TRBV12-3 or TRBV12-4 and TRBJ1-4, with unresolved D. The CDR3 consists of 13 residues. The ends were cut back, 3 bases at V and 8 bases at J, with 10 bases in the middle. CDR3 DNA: TGTGCCAGCAGTTTTACACCCTACGAAAAACTGTTTTTT. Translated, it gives CASSFTPYEKLFF.

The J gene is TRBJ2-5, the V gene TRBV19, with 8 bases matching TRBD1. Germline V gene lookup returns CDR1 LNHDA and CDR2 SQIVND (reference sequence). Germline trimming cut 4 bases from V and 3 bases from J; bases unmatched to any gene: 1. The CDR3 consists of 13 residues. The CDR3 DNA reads TGTGCCAGTAGTAACAGGGGGGAAGAGACCCAGTACTTC. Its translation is CASSNRGEETQYF.

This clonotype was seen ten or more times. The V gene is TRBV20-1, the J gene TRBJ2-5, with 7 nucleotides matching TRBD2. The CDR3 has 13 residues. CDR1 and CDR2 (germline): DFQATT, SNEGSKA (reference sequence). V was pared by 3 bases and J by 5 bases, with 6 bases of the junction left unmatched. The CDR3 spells CSARQGGMETQYF. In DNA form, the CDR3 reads TGCAGTGCTAGGCAGGGAGGGATGGAGACCCAGTACTTC.

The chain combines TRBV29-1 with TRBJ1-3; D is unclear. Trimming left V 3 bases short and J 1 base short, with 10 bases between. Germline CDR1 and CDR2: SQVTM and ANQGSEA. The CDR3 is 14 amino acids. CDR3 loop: CSVDALGSGNTIYF. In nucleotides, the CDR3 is TGCAGCGTTGACGCCTTGGGATCTGGAAACACCATATATTTT.

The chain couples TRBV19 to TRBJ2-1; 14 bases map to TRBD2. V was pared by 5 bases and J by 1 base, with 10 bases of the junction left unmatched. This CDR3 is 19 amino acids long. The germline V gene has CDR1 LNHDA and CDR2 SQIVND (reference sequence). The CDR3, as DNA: TGTGCCAGTAGTCCCCGGACTAGCGGGAGGTCCCAATCCTACAATGAGCAGTTCTTC. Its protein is CASSPRTSGRSQSYNEQFF.

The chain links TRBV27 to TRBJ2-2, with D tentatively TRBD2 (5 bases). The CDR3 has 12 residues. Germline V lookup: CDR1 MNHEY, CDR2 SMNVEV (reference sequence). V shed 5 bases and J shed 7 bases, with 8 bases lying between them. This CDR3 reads CASSISVGELFF. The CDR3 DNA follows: TGTGCCAGCAGTATTAGCGTCGGGGAGCTGTTTTTT.

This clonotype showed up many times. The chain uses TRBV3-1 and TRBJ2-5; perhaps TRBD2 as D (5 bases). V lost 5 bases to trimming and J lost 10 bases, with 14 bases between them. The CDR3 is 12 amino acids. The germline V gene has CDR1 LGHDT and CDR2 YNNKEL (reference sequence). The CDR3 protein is CASSGGLGSQYF. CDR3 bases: TGTGCCAGCAGCGGTGGACTGGGGAGCCAGTACTTC.

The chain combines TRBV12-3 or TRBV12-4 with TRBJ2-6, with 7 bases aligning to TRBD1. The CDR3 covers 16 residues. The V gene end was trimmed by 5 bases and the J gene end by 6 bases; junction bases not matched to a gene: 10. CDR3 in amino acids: CASSRDSWYAANVLTF. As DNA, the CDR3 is TGTGCCAGCAGTCGGGACAGTTGGTATGCGGCCAACGTCCTGACTTTC.

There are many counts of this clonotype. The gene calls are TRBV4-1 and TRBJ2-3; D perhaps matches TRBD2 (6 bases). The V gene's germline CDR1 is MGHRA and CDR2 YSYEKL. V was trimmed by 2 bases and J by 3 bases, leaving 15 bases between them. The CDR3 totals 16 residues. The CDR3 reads CASSQMAEGRTDTQYF. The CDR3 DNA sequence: TGCGCCAGCAGCCAAATGGCGGAGGGGCGTACAGATACGCAGTATTTT.

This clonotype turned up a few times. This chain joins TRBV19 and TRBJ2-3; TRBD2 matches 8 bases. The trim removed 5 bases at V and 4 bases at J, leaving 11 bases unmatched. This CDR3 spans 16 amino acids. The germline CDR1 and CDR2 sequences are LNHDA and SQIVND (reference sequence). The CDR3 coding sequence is TGTGCCAGTAGTCGGTCTGGCGGGAGGATGTCAGATACGCAGTATTTT. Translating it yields CASSRSGGRMSDTQYF.

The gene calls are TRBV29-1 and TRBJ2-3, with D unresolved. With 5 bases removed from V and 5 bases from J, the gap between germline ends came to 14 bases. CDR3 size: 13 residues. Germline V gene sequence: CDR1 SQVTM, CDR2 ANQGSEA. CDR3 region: CSVPIYVIDTQYF. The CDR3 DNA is TGCAGCGTTCCTATCTATGTGATAGATACGCAGTATTTT.

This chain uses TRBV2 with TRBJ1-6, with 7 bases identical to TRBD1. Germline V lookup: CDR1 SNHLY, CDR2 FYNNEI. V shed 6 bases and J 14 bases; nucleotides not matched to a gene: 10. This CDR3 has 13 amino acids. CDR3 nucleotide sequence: TGTGCCAGCAGGCTACAGGGGTCCTTAACCCTCCACTTT. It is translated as CASRLQGSLTLHF.

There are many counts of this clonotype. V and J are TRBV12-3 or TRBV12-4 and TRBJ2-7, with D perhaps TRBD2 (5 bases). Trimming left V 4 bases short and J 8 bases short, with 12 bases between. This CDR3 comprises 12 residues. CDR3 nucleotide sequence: TGTGCCAGCAGTTCATTAGGACTCCAGCAGTACTTC. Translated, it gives CASSSLGLQQYF.

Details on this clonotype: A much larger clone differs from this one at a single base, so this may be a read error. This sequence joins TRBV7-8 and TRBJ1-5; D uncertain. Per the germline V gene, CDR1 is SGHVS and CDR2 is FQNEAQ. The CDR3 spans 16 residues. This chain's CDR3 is CASSLAPAGSNRPQHF. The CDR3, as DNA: TGTGCCAGCAGCTTAGCCCCGGCGGGGAGCAATCGGCCCCAGCATTTT.

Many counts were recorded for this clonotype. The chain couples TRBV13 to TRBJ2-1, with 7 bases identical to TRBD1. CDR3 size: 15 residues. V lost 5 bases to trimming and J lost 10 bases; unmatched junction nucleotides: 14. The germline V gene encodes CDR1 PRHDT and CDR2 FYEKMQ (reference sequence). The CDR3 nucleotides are TGTGCCAGCAGCCCCTCGACAGGGCCTCATCGGGAGCAGTTCTTC. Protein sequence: CASSPSTGPHREQFF.

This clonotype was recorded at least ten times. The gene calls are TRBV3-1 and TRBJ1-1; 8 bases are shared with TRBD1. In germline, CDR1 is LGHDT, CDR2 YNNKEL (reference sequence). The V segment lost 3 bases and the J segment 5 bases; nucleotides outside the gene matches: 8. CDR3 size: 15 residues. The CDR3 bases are TGTGCCAGCAGCCACAGACAGGGGTGGGGGACTGAAGCTTTCTTT. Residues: CASSHRQGWGTEAFF.

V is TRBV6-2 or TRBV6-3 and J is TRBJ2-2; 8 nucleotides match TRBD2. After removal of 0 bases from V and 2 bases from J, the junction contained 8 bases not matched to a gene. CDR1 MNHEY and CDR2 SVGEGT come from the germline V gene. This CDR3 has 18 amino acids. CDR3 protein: CASSYSRRGGLNTGELFF. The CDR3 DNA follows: TGTGCCAGCAGTTACTCAAGACGGGGGGGACTAAACACCGGGGAGCTGTTTTTT.

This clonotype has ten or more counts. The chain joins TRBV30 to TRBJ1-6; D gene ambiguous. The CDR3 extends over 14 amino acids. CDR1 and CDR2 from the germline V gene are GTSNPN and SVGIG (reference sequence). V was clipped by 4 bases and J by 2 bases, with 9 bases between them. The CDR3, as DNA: TGTGCCTGGACCCTCGGGACCTATAATTCACCCCTCCACTTT. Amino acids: CAWTLGTYNSPLHF.

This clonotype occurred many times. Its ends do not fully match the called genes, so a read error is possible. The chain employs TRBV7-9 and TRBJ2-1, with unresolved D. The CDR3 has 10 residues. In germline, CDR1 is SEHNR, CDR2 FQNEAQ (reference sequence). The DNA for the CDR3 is TGTGCCAGCAGCTACGATGAGCAGTTCTTC. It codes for CASSYDEQFF. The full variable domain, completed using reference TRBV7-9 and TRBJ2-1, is DTGVSQNPRHKITKRGQNVTFRCDPISEHNRLYWYRQTLGQGPEFLTYFQNEAQLEKSRLLSDRFSAERPKGSFSTLEIQRTEQGDSAMYLCASSYDEQFFGPGTRLTVL.

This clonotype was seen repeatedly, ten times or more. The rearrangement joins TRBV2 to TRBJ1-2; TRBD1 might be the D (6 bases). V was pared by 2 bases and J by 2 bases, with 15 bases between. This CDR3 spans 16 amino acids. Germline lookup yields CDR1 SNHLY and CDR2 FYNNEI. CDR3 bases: TGTGCCAGCAGTGAATGGGGGCGGCGGAGAAACTATGGCTACACCTTC. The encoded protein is CASSEWGRRRNYGYTF.

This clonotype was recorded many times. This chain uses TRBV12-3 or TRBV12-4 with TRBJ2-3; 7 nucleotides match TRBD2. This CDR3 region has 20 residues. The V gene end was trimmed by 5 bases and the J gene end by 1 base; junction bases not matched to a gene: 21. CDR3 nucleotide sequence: TGTGCCAGCAGTCCCGGCCGGGTAGCGGGTAAAGGGACGGGCACAGATACGCAGTATTTT. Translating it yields CASSPGRVAGKGTGTDTQYF.